These T cell receptor beta chains were read from a single sample in a study of blood T cell repertoires in COVID-19. Only in-frame clones appear in the TCRdb table, and some are missing; sequencing was by immunoSEQ multiplex PCR. The data contain around 63,000 clones, about 80% of them singletons. Sequencing input: peripheral blood. The receptors here all came from a human donor in a cohort sampled during active COVID-19. The CDR3 runs from the conserved cysteine through the conserved F or W. The D gene is left open where the match is weak. Rows give clone size only sometimes, using once, few, many, or a class for an expanded clone.

- TRBJ1-2 - TRBV25-1 TGTGCCAGCAGGATCGGGACTGGAGGCCGCTACACCTTC CASRIGTGGRYTF
- TRBJ2-5 - TRBV19 TGTGCCAGTAGTCAAATGAGGGAAGGGGAGACCCAGTACTTC CASSQMREGETQYF
- TRBJ2-3 TRBD1 TRBV28 TGTGCCAGCAGGGACAGGCAAGCGGATACGCAGTATTTT CASRDRQADTQYF
- TRBJ1-3 - TRBV28 TGTGCCATCCTAAAGCCGTTCTCTGGAAACACCATATATTTT CAILKPFSGNTIYF
- TRBJ2-5 - TRBV18 TGTGCCAGCTCACCCCGGGACAACCAAGAGACCCAGTACTTC CASSPRDNQETQYF
- TRBJ2-6 - TRBV29-1 TGCAGCGTTGAGGTTAGTGGGGCCAACGTCCTGACTTTC CSVEVSGANVLTF
- TRBJ1-5 - TRBV30 TGTGCCTGGAGTCGGGGAGGGCGAGATCAGCCCCAGCATTTT CAWSRGGRDQPQHF
- TRBJ2-1 - TRBV20-1 TGCAGTGCTAGACCTAGGAATGAGCAGTTCTTC CSARPRNEQFF
- TRBJ2-1 - TRBV30 TGTGCCTGTGGGAGGTCCTACAATGAGCAGTTCTTC CACGRSYNEQFF
- TRBJ1-1 - TRBV7-9 TGTGCCAGCAGCTTAACGGTGAACACTGAAGCTTTCTTT CASSLTVNTEAFF
- TRBJ2-5 TRBD1 TRBV7-7 TGTGCTAGCAGCTACGGGACAGGGAAGGAGACCCAGTACTTC CASSYGTGKETQYF
- TRBJ2-3 TRBD2 TRBV3-1/TRBV3-2 TGTGCCAGCAGCCAATTTTCGGGCGGGAGGAGCACAGATACGCAGTATTTT CASSQFSGGRSTDTQYF
few TRBJ2-7 TRBD2 TRBV5-4 TGTGCCAGCAGCCGAGCTAGCGGGAGGATTAACGAGCAGTACTTC CASSRASGRINEQYF
- TRBJ2-5 - TRBV7-9 TGTGCCAGCAGCTTACTAGCAAGCAGAGAGACCCAGTACTTC CASSLLASRETQYF
- TRBJ2-7 - TRBV6-6 TGTGCCAGCAGTGATCTACCCCACTCCTACGAGCAGTACTTC CASSDLPHSYEQYF
- TRBJ2-5 - TRBV5-1 TGCGCCAGCAGTCAGTACAGGCGCCAAGAGACCCAGTACTTC CASSQYRRQETQYF
- TRBJ1-2 - TRBV3-1/TRBV3-2 TGTGCCAGCAGCCAAGCCATGGGGGCGGGAGCTAACTATGGCTACACCTTC CASSQAMGAGANYGYTF
- TRBJ2-7 - TRBV12-3/TRBV12-4 TGTGCCAGCAGTTTCGGAGCAGGGGAGCAGTACTTC CASSFGAGEQYF
few TRBJ2-1 - TRBV9 TGTGCCAGCAGCGTCGAGCGCCAGAGCTCCTACAATGAGCAGTTCTTC CASSVERQSSYNEQFF
- TRBJ2-1 TRBD2 TRBV5-4 TGTGCCAGCAGCGATACCGGGACTAGCGGTTACAATGAGCAGTTCTTC CASSDTGTSGYNEQFF
- TRBJ1-1 TRBD1 TRBV4-2 TGTGCCAGCAGCCAAGGGGGACAGGATGCTGAAGCTTTCTTT CASSQGGQDAEAFF
- TRBJ2-7 - TRBV20-1 TGCAGTGCCAGGGCTGGCCACGAGCAGTACTTC CSARAGHEQYF
- TRBJ1-6 - TRBV7-2 TGTGCCAGCAGCTTAAACAGGAATTCACCCCTCCACTTT CASSLNRNSPLHF
- TRBJ2-3 - TRBV28 TGTGCCAGCAGTCCCCCGGCGGTTACTAGCACAGATACGCAGTATTTT CASSPPAVTSTDTQYF
- TRBJ1-5 TRBD1 TRBV30 TGTGCCTGGACCCCCGGGACAGGCGATTATCAGCCCCAGCATTTT CAWTPGTGDYQPQHF
- TRBJ1-5 - TRBV27 TGTGCCAGCAGTGGAAAGGGGGGGTTGGGGCAGCCCCAGCATTTT CASSGKGGLGQPQHF
- TRBJ2-1 TRBD1 TRBV2 TGTGCCAGCAGTGATCCCGGACAGGGGGCCAAGCGTGGCTCCTACAATGAGCAGTTCTTC CASSDPGQGAKRGSYNEQFF
- TRBJ2-2 - TRBV5-4 TGTGCCAGCAGCGTAGGGGTGGGCACCGGGGAGCTGTTTTTT CASSVGVGTGELFF
once TRBJ2-3 - TRBV28 TGTGCCAGCAGTGGCCTAGATGGAACAGATACGCAGTATTTT CASSGLDGTDTQYF
- TRBJ2-5 - TRBV3-1/TRBV3-2 TGTGCCAGCAGCCAAGATGGGAGGCCCCCGGAGACCCAGTACTTC CASSQDGRPPETQYF
- TRBJ1-1 - TRBV28 TGTGCCAGCAGTTTAGCCACGGCGGCAAAAGCTTTCTTT CASSLATAAKAFF
- TRBJ2-4 TRBD2 TRBV4-1 TGCGCCAGCAGCCAAGGGGGGGGTATTGCCAAAAACATTCAGTACTTC CASSQGGGIAKNIQYF
few TRBJ1-2 - TRBV12-5 TGTGCTAGTGGTTTGGCCGATATAACTAGAGGGCTGCATGGCTACACCTTC CASGLADITRGLHGYTF
- TRBJ1-1 - TRBV15 TGTGCCACCAGCAGAGATGTAGGGGAATCCAAAGCTTTCTTT CATSRDVGESKAFF
- TRBJ2-2 - TRBV5-1 TGCGCCAGCAGCTTGGCACTCAACACCGGGGAGCTGTTTTTT CASSLALNTGELFF
- TRBJ1-1 TRBD1 TRBV30 TGTGCCTGGACTTTGGGGACAGGGACCTTGAGGACTGAAGCTTTCTTT CAWTLGTGTLRTEAFF
- TRBJ2-2 - TRBV5-1 TGCGCCAGCAGCTTGGACAGACACACCGGGGAGCTGTTTTTT CASSLDRHTGELFF
- TRBJ1-6 - TRBV7-3 TGTGCCAGCAGCGTTGATACCGCGGGTAATTCACCCCTCCACTTT CASSVDTAGNSPLHF
- TRBJ2-6 - TRBV29-1 TGCAGCGTTGACGCTGGGGCCAACGTCCTGACTTTC CSVDAGANVLTF
few TRBJ1-5 TRBD1 TRBV30 TGTGCCTGGAGTCAGGGGGAATATAACAATCAGCCCCAGCATTTT CAWSQGEYNNQPQHF
- TRBJ2-3 TRBD1 TRBV12-5 TGTGCTAGTGGCCGCGGACAGGGCACAGATACGCAGTATTTT CASGRGQGTDTQYF
- TRBJ2-7 - TRBV19 TGTGCCAGTAGTATAACCGGGAGTCCCTACGAGCAGTACTTC CASSITGSPYEQYF